The clone carrying this T cell receptor (beta chain) was detected only a few times. This sequence may be a read error, since a much larger clone differs from it by one base. These data originate in a study of T cells in Graves' hyperthyroidism and ophthalmopathy. No ophthalmopathy progression within 18 months constituted stable Graves' hyperthyroidism. The germline CDR1 and CDR2 sequences are LGHNA and YSLEER. CDR3 length: 16 residues. Researchers took RNA transcripts and amplified the TCR beta CDR3 regions from them. HTBI primers were the set used in a first-round RT-PCR of the TCR CDR3. TCRdb analysed the multiplex PCR reads with MiXCR anew, one entry per CDR3 protein. The profile shows some 740,000 distinct CDR3 sequences, around 13% of them singletons.

This TCR derives from a woman under 30 with Graves' hyperthyroidism. The J gene is TRBJ2-1, the V gene TRBV4-3; 7 positions agree with TRBD2. The end of the DNA fits TRBJ2-7 better, so the J call may be wrong. Sample: blood. CDR3 DNA sequence: TGCGCCAGCAGCCAAGAGGCACTAGCGATATACAATGAGCAGTACTTC. It specifies CASSQEALAIYNEQYF.